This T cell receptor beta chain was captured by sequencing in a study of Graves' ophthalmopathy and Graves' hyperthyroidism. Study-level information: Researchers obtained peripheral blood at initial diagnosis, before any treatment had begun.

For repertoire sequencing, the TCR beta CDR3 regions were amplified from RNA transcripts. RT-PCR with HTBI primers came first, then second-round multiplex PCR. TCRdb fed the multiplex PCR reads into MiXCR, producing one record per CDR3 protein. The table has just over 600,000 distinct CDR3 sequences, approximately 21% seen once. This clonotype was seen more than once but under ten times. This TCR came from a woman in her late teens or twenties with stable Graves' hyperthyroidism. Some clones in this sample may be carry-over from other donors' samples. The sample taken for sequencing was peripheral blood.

CDR3 amino acids: CASSLRRTQETQYF. DNA of the CDR3: TGTGCCAGCAGCTTAAGACGCACCCAAGAGACCCAGTACTTC. The genes are TRBV11-2 and TRBJ2-5; D remains ambiguous. CDR1 and CDR2 (germline): SGHAT, FQNNGV. V lost 2 bases and J lost 1, with 8 bases in between. The CDR3 totals 14 residues.